This T cell receptor (beta chain) was recovered during a study of a mutant IDH1 vaccine in newly diagnosed glioma. Indicated time point: baseline, week 1 (first vaccination visit). Treatment specified: pre-vaccination baseline after standard-of-care therapy. Libraries were prepared by immunoSEQ multiplex PCR; TCRdb keeps only in-frame clonotypes and omits some of them. The profile shows tens of thousands of clones, roughly 78% of them singletons. The sequence was obtained from a man aged 40-55 years with glioma. Some clones in this sample may be carry-over from other donors' samples. The material was PBMCs, obtained from a glioma patient treated with radiotherapy, temozolomide or both.

The CDR3 DNA sequence: TGTGCCAGCAGCTTAGATACCGGTGCATACGAGCAGTACTTC. Its protein is CASSLDTGAYEQYF. The gene calls are TRBV7-2 and TRBJ2-7; D is undetermined. This CDR3 region has 14 residues. CDR1 is SGHTA and CDR2 is FQGNSA in the germline V gene. V was trimmed by 1 base and J by 4 bases, leaving 11 bases between them.